This paragraph covers one T cell receptor beta chain sequence. What it binds is unknown. Sequencing used immunoSEQ multiplex PCR; TCRdb keeps in-frame clones, though not all of them. The table shows tens of thousands of clones, with approximately 86% occurring only once. CDR1 is SGHRS and CDR2 is YFSETQ in the germline V gene. The CDR3 is 18 amino acids. V was pared by 0 bases and J by 5 bases, with 12 bases of the junction left unmatched. The time point is: cycle 4 day 1 (C4D1), after 5 to 7 weeks of nivolumab. Each and every patient relapsed after autologous stem cell transplantation, and patients got differing brentuximab vedotin exposure. The study purified CD4+ T cells from thawed PBMCs using magnetic negative selection. The data originate from a study of PD-1 blockade in classical Hodgkin lymphoma. Looking at the study overall: Patients were infused with nivolumab 3 mg/kg every 2 weeks. General observations from the study: Prior to therapy, complete responders displayed diversity much like that of newly diagnosed patients.

The sequencing here drew on CD4+ T cells from blood, taken before the fourth cycle of nivolumab. The TCR comes from a human donor with classical Hodgkin lymphoma. The chain is built from TRBV5-1 and TRBJ2-1; 9 bases align to TRBD2. In DNA form, the CDR3 reads TGCGCCAGCAGCTTGGTTTCGCTCGGACTAGCGTCACACAATGAGCAGTTCTTC. It encodes CASSLVSLGLASHNEQFF. The complete variable domain, with remaining parts taken from reference TRBV5-1 and TRBJ2-1, reads KAGVTQTPRYLIKTRGQQVTLSCSPISGHRSVSWYQQTPGQGLQFLFEYFSETQRNKGNFPGRFSGRQFSNSRSEMNVSTLELGDSALYLCASSLVSLGLASHNEQFFGPGTRLTVL.